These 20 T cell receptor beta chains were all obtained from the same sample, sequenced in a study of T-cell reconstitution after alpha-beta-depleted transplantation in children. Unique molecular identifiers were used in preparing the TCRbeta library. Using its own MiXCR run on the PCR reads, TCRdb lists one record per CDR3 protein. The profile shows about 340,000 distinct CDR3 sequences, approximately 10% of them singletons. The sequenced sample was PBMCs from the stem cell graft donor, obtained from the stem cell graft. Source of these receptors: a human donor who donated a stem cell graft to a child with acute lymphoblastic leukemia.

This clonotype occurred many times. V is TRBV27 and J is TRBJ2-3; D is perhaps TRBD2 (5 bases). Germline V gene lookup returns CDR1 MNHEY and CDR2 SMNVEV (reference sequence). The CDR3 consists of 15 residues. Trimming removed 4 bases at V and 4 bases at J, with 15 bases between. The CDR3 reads CASSYKPSGADTQYF. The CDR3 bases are TGTGCCAGCAGTTATAAACCCAGCGGTGCAGATACGCAGTATTTT.

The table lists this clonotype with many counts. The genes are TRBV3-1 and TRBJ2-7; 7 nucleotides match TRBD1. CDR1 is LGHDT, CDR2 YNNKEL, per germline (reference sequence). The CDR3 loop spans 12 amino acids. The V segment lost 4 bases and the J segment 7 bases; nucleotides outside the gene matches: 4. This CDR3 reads CASSPTGKEQYF. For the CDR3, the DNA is TGTGCCAGCAGCCCGACAGGGAAAGAGCAGTACTTC.

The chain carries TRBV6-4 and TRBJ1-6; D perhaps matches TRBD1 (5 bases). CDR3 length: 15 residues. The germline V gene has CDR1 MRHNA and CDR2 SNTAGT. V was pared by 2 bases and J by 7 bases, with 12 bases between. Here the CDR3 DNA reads TGTGCCAGCAGTGACGCGGGGGTGGGGAATTCACCCCTCCACTTT. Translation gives CASSDAGVGNSPLHF.

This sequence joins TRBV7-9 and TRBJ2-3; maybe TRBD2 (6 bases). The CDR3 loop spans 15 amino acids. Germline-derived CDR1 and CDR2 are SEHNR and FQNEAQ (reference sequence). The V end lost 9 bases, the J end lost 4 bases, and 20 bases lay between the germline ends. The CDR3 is CASSWRDSLSDTQYF. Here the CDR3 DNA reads TGTGCCAGTTCGTGGCGGGATTCCCTTTCAGATACGCAGTATTTT.

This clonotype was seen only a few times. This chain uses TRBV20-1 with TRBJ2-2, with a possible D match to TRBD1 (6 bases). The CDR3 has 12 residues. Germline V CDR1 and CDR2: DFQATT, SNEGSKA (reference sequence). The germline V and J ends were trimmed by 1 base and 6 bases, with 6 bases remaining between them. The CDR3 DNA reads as TGCAGTGCTAGAGCAGGGGCCGGGGAGCTGTTTTTT. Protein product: CSARAGAGELFF.

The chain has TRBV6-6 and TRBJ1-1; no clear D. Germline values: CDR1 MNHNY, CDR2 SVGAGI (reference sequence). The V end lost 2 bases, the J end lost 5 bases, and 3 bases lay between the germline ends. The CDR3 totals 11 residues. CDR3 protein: CASSYDTEAFF. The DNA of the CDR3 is TGTGCCAGCAGTTACGATACTGAAGCTTTCTTT.

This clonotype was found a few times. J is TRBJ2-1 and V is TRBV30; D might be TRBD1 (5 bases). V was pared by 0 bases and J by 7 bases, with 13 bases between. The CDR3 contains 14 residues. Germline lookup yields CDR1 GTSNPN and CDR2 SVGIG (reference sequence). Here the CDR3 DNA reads TGTGCCTGGAGTGTGGGGCAGGGAAAGAATGAGCAGTTCTTC. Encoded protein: CAWSVGQGKNEQFF.

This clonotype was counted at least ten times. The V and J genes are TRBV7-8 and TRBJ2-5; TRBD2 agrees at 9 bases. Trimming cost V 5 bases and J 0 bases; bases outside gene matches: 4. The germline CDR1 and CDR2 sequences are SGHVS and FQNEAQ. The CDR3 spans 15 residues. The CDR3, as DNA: TGTGCCAGCAGCCCCATAGCGGGGGACCAAGAGACCCAGTACTTC. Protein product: CASSPIAGDQETQYF.

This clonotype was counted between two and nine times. In DNA form, the CDR3 reads TGTGCGTCGGGCAGGGGGCGAAATAACTATGGCTACACCTTC. Amino acids: CASGRGRNNYGYTF. The J gene is TRBJ1-2, the V gene TRBV19, with TRBD1 identical over 8 bases. Germline assignment: CDR1 LNHDA and CDR2 SQIVND (reference sequence). This CDR3 contains 14 residues.

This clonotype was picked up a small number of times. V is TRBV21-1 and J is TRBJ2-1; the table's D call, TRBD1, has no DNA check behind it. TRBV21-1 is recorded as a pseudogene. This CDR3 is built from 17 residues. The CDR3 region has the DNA TGTGCCAGCAGCAAAGAAGGTAGGGTCCCCTCCTACAATGAGCAGTTCTTC. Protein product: CASSKEGRVPSYNEQFF.

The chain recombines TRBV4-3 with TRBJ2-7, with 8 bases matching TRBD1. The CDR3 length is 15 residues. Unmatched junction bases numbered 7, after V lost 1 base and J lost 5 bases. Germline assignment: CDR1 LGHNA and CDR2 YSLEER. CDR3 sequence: CASSQATGGFNEQYF. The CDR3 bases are TGCGCCAGCAGCCAAGCTACAGGGGGATTTAACGAGCAGTACTTC.

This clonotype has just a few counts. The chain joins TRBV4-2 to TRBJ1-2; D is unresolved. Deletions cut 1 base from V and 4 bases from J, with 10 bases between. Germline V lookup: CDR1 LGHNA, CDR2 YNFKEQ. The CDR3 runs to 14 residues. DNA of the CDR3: TGTGCCAGCAGCCAAGTGACGGACGGCTATGGCTACACCTTC. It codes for CASSQVTDGYGYTF.

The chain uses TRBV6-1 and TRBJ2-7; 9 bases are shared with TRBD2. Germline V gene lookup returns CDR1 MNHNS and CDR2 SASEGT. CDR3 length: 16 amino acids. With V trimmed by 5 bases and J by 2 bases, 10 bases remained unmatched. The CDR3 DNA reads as TGTGCCAGCAGTCGCGGTACTAGCGGGCTGCCCTACGAGCAGTACTTC. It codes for CASSRGTSGLPYEQYF.

The CDR3 loop reads CSVEGTGGGSDTQYF. CDR3 bases: TGCAGCGTTGAGGGGACAGGGGGCGGGTCAGATACGCAGTATTTT. V usage is TRBV29-1 and J usage is TRBJ2-3; 12 nucleotides match TRBD1. Trimming at V came to 3 bases and at J to 4 bases, leaving 5 bases not matched to a gene. This CDR3 has 15 amino acids. CDR1 and CDR2 (germline): SQVTM, ANQGSEA.

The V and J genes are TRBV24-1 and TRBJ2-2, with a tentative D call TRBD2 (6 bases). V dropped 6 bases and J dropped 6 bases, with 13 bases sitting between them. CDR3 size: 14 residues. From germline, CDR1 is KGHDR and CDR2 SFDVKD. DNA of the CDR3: TGTGCCACCAGTCTGCGGCGGGGATCCGGGGAGCTGTTTTTT. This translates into CATSLRRGSGELFF.

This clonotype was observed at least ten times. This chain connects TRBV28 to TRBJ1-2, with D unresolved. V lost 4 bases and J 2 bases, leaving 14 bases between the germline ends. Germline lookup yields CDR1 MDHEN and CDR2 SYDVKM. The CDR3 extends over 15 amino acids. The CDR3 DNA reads TGTGCCAGCAGTTCCCCTTCTCTGGCCAACTATGGCTACACCTTC. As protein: CASSSPSLANYGYTF.

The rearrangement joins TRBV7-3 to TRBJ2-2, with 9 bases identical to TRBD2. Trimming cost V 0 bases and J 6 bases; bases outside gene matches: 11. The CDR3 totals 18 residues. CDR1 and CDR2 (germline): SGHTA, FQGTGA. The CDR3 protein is CASSLTSLRTSEPGELFF. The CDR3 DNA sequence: TGTGCCAGCAGCTTAACGAGTTTAAGGACTAGCGAACCCGGGGAGCTGTTTTTT.

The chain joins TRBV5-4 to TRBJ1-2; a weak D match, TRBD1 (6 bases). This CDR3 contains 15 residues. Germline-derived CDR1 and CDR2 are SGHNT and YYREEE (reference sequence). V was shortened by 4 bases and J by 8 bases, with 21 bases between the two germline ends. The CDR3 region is CASSLWTEPMGGYTF. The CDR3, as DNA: TGTGCCAGCAGCCTATGGACAGAACCAATGGGGGGCTACACCTTC.

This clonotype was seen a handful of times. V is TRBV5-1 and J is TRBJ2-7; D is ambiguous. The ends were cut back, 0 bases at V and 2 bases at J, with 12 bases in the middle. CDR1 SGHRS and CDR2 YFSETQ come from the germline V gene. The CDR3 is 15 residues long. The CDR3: CASSLGRDPTYEQYF. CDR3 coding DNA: TGCGCCAGCAGCTTGGGAAGGGATCCCACCTACGAGCAGTACTTC.

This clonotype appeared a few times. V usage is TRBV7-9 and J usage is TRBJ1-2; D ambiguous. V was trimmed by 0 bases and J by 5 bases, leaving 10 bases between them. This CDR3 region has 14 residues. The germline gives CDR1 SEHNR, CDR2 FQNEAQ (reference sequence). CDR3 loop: CASSLAGPGYGYTF. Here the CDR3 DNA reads TGTGCCAGCAGCTTAGCCGGGCCTGGATATGGCTACACCTTC.